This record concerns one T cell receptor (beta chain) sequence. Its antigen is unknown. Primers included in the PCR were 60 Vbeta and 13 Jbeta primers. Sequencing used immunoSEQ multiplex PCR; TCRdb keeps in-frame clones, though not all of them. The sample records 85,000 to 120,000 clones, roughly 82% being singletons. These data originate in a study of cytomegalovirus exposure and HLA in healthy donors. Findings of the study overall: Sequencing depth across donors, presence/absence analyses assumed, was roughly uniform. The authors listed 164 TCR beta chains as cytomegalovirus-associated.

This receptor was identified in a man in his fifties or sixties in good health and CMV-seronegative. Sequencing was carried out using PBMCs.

This CDR3 reads CASSESGDSSYGYTF. The CDR3 DNA sequence: TGCGCCAGCAGTGAGTCAGGGGACAGCTCCTATGGCTACACCTTC. The J gene is TRBJ1-2, the V gene TRBV10-2; 7 nucleotides match TRBD1. Unmatched junction bases numbered 5, after V lost 0 bases and J lost 4 bases. The CDR3 is 15 amino acids. Germline CDR1 reads WSHSY; CDR2 reads SAAADI.